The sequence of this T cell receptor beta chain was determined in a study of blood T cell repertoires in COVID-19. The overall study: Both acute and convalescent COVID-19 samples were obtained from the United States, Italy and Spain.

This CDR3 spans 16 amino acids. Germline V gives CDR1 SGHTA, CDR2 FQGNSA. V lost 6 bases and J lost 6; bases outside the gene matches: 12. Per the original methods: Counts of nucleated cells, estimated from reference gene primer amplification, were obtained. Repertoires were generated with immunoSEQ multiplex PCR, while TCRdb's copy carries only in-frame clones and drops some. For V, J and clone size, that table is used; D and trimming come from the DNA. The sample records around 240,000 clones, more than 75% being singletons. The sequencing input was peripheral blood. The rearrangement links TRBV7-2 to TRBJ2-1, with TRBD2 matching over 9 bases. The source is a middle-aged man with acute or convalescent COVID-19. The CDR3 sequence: CASRKISGGTGNEQFF. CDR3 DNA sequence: TGTGCCAGCAGAAAAATTAGCGGGGGAACAGGCAATGAGCAGTTCTTC.